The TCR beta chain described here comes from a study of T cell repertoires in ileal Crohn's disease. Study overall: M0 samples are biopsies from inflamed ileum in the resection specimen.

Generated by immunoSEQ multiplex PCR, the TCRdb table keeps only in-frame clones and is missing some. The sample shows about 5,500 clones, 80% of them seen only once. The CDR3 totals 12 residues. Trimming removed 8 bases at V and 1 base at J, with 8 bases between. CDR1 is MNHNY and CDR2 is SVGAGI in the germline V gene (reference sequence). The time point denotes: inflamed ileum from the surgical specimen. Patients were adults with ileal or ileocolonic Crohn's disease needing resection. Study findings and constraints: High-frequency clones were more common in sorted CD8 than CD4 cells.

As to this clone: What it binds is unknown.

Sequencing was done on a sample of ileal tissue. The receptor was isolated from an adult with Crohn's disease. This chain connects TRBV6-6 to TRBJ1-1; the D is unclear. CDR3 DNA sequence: TGTGCCAGCGCTGGCCCGAACACTGAAGCTTTCTTT. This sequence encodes CASAGPNTEAFF.